The 8 T cell receptor beta chains given below trace back to one sample, sequenced in a study of T-cell memory formation after mild COVID-19. TCRdb ran MiXCR on the 5' RACE reads and lists one entry per CDR3 protein. The table includes hundreds of thousands of distinct CDR3 sequences, 20% to 30% detected once. The material sequenced was PBMCs or a T cell subset sorted from them (not recorded which). The receptors were sampled from an adult woman who had mild COVID-19 (a few samples of this study predate the infection). Cell type and time point are not known.

V gene TRBV6-4 combines with J gene TRBJ2-3; 12 bases align to TRBD1. The CDR3 is 20 amino acids. Germline V CDR1 and CDR2: MRHNA, SNTAGT. Losses at the gene ends were 7 bases for V and 5 bases for J; bases not matched to a gene: 22. Here the CDR3 reads CASTSLPGQGAVLDGDTQYF. The CDR3 bases are TGTGCCAGCACCTCTCTTCCGGGACAGGGGGCAGTTCTCGATGGAGATACGCAGTATTTT.

The J gene is TRBJ2-3, the V gene TRBV19; D not resolved. The V end was cut by 6 bases, the J end by 3 bases, with 7 bases between. The CDR3 is made up of 12 amino acids. Germline CDR1 and CDR2: LNHDA and SQIVND (reference sequence). CDR3 protein: CASRIGTDTQYF. The CDR3 nucleotides are TGTGCCAGTAGGATCGGGACAGATACGCAGTATTTT.

The chain links TRBV4-2 to TRBJ2-3; 13 bases are shared with TRBD2. The germline CDR1 and CDR2 sequences are LGHNA and YNFKEQ. The CDR3 sequence is 18 residues long. Trimming at V came to 4 bases and at J to 4 bases, leaving 11 bases not matched to a gene. DNA for the CDR3: TGTGCCAGCAGCCCCCGCCCCGGACTAGCGGGAGCTTCAGATACGCAGTATTTT. Protein sequence: CASSPRPGLAGASDTQYF.

This clonotype occurred a few times. The chain uses TRBV10-3 and TRBJ1-1; no clear D. Germline CDR1 reads ENHRY; CDR2 reads SYGVKD. With 0 bases removed from V and 6 bases from J, the gap between germline ends came to 8 bases. The CDR3 spans 13 residues. The CDR3 protein is CAISESLGSEAFF. The CDR3 DNA follows: TGTGCCATCAGTGAGTCGTTGGGGTCTGAAGCTTTCTTT.

This chain joins TRBV7-6 and TRBJ2-1, with 14 bases aligning to TRBD2. The germline V gene encodes CDR1 SGHVS and CDR2 FNYEAQ. This CDR3 comprises 17 residues. V shed 4 bases, J shed 4 bases, and the junction held 6 bases outside the gene matches. CDR3 sequence: CASSSGTSGSRYNEQFF. The CDR3 region has the DNA TGTGCCAGCAGCTCCGGGACTAGCGGGAGCAGGTACAATGAGCAGTTCTTC.

V is TRBV20-1 and J is TRBJ2-1; D possibly corresponds to TRBD1 (6 bases). This CDR3 is 16 amino acids long. CDR1 and CDR2 from the germline V gene are DFQATT and SNEGSKA (reference sequence). V was trimmed by 0 bases and J by 4 bases, leaving 16 bases between them. The CDR3 nucleotides are TGCAGTGCTAGAGAGGGGCCCAGGGGACCTTACAATGAGCAGTTCTTC. Its translation: CSAREGPRGPYNEQFF.

In DNA form, the CDR3 reads TGTGCCACCAGTGTTCCCCTGGGGAGACAGGGGTCCCTTAACTATGGCTACACCTTC. Its translation is CATSVPLGRQGSLNYGYTF. The chain combines TRBV24-1 with TRBJ1-2; 8 bases map to TRBD1. Germline CDR1 KGHDR, CDR2 SFDVKD. This CDR3 comprises 19 residues. The V gene end was trimmed by 5 bases and the J gene end by 1 base; junction bases not matched to a gene: 17.

The rearrangement uses TRBV6-5 and TRBJ2-7, with TRBD2 identical over 7 bases. This CDR3 is 14 amino acids long. Germline trimming cut 4 bases from V and 4 bases from J; bases unmatched to any gene: 7. Germline V gene sequence: CDR1 MNHEY, CDR2 SVGAGI. In DNA form, the CDR3 reads TGTGCCAGCAGTTTAATGGGGGGGAGTTACGAGCAGTACTTC. Translated: CASSLMGGSYEQYF.